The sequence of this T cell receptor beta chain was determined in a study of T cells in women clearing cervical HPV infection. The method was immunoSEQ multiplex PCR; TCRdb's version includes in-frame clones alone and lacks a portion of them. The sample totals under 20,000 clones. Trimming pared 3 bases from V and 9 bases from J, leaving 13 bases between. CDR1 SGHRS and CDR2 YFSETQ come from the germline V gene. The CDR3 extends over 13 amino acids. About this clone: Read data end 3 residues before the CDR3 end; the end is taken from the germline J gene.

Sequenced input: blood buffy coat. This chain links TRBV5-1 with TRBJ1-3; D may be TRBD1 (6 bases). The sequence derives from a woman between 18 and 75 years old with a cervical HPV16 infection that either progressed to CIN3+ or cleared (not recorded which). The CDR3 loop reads CASSSPGTTTIYF. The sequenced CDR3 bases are TGCGCCAGCAGCTCCCCCGGGACAACCACC.